This T cell receptor (beta chain) was profiled in a study of T cell responses to AZD1222 COVID-19 vaccine. Study-wide context: Some second doses came at about 4 weeks and others at about 12 weeks; these were pooled. Findings and limits, study-wide: There were vaccine-associated CD4 TCRs across spike, dominant at 160-218 and 743-854. Per reports, nearly half of all spike-specific TCRs target regions that are unmutated in variants. Most donors were white British and more were female, and clonal diversity was possibly underestimated.

Using immunoSEQ multiplex PCR, the repertoire was profiled, and TCRdb retains in-frame clones only, with some absent. Of 100,000 to 150,000 clones in the sample, roughly 92% were seen once. In regard to this clone: Its antigen is as yet unknown.

Losses at the gene ends were 5 bases for V and 6 bases for J; bases not matched to a gene: 5. CDR3 length: 13 residues. CDR1 is SQVTM and CDR2 is ANQGSEA in the germline V gene. Sequencing was performed on peripheral blood, taken on day 0 of AZD1222 vaccination. This rearrangement joins TRBV29-1 to TRBJ2-2, with 8 positions matching TRBD1. The receptor's source is an adult in good health. This chain's CDR3 is CSVQDREAGELFF. CDR3 DNA: TGCAGCGTTCAGGACAGGGAGGCCGGGGAGCTGTTTTTT.